This TCR beta chain stems from a study of early T cells in non-severe SARS-CoV-2 infection. The CDR3 totals 15 residues. CDR1 and CDR2 from the germline V gene are SGHRS and YFSETQ. Trimming took 0 bases from V and 7 from J; bases not matched to a gene: 8. At least ten counts were recorded for this clonotype. From the 5' RACE reads, TCRdb called clonotypes with MiXCR, one entry per CDR3 protein. The table shows roughly 30,000 distinct CDR3 sequences, with 4.5% occurring only once. Source material: whole blood. The clonotype comes from an adult who was a healthcare worker with PCR-confirmed SARS-CoV-2 infection or an uninfected control (not recorded which). The chain has TRBV5-1 and TRBJ1-2; 8 bases are a match to TRBD1. Here the CDR3 reads CASSLEARGLRGYTF. As DNA, the CDR3 is TGCGCCAGCAGCTTGGAGGCCAGGGGGCTTCGTGGCTACACCTTC.